This T cell receptor beta chain stems from a study of blood T cell repertoires in COVID-19. Germline V gene data show CDR1 as MGHRA and CDR2 as YSYEKL. This CDR3 has 15 residues. The V and J ends lost 4 bases and 8 bases, in that order; junction bases with no gene match: 7. Under the authors' procedure: Quantification of nucleated cells was approximated via reference gene primer amplification. Sequencing was performed with immunoSEQ multiplex PCR; in TCRdb, only in-frame clones are kept and a portion is missing. The V and J calls and clone size come from that table; D and trimming were worked out from the DNA. The sample has about 200,000 clones, 75% to 85% seen once.

The TCR sequence derives from a human donor in a cohort sampled during active COVID-19. The chain joins TRBV4-1 to TRBJ2-3, with 12 bases matching TRBD1. The sample taken for sequencing was peripheral blood. The CDR3 spells CASSPGQGARRTQYF. CDR3 in DNA: TGCGCCAGCAGCCCGGGACAGGGGGCGCGACGTACGCAGTATTTT.